This T cell receptor beta chain is from a study of blood T cells in healthy people across ages. Study at large: Per two T cells, template switching captured roughly one barcoded beta molecule.

The V gene end was trimmed by 5 bases and the J gene end by 6 bases; junction bases not matched to a gene: 18. This CDR3 is 19 amino acids long. Germline CDR1 and CDR2: SGHTA and FQGNSA. Alongside a J-beta primer mix, a sample-barcoded 5' primer served in a second PCR lasting about 6 to 11 cycles. Each TCR beta cDNA got a 12-nucleotide random molecular identifier. Each CDR3 protein gets one entry after TCRdb re-called the 5' RACE reads with MiXCR. Seen here are 450,000 to 650,000 distinct CDR3 sequences, approximately 25% observed once, and the top ten hold 8.5% to 9.5%. These data also formed part of another study, on T cells of mothers and their children. Per that paper: Three healthy Caucasian mothers and their six children donated. Within related and unrelated pairs, thymic selection shapes TCR recombination output in a similar way.

The origin of this receptor is a boy between 10 and 17 years old in good health. The genes are TRBV7-2 and TRBJ2-3; 12 positions agree with TRBD2. The sample comprised blood. The CDR3 sequence: CASSKGRLAGVPPSDTQYF. The CDR3 DNA follows: TGTGCCAGCAGCAAGGGGCGACTAGCGGGAGTCCCACCCTCCGATACGCAGTATTTT.